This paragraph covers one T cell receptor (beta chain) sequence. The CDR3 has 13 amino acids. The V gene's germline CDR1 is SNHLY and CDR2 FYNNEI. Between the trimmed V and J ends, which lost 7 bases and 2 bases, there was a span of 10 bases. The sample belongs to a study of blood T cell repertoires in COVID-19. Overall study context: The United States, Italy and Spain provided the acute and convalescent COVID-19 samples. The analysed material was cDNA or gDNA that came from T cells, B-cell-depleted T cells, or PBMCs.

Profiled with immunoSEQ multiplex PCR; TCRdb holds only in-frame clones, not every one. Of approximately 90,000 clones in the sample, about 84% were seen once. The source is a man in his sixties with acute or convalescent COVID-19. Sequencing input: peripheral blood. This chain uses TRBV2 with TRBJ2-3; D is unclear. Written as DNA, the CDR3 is TGTGCCAGCACTAGTCTGGACACAGATACGCAGTATTTT. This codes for CASTSLDTDTQYF.